This is a list of T cell receptor beta chains from one sample in a study of early T cells in non-severe SARS-CoV-2 infection. MiXCR was run by TCRdb on the 5' RACE reads, yielding one entry per CDR3 protein. The table includes about 22,000 distinct CDR3 sequences, roughly 4.5% detected once. The specimen was whole blood. These receptors all stem from an adult who was a healthcare worker with PCR-confirmed SARS-CoV-2 infection or an uninfected control (not recorded which). Both conserved end residues are part of each CDR3. The D gene is left open where the match is weak. Some rows have no size entry. The others give once, few or many, or a class for an expanded clone.

D gene: TRBD1; J gene: TRBJ1-1; V gene: TRBV7-8; clone size: many; CDR3 protein: CASSLLDRGRGNTEAFF; CDR3 DNA: TGTGCCAGCAGCTTACTAGACAGGGGGCGTGGGAACACTGAAGCTTTCTTT
D gene: TRBD2; J gene: TRBJ2-3; V gene: TRBV29-1; clone size: many; CDR3 protein: CSYEWTSGADTQYF; CDR3 DNA: TGCAGCTATGAATGGACTAGCGGGGCTGATACGCAGTATTTT
D gene: -; J gene: TRBJ2-7; V gene: TRBV5-4; clone size: many; CDR3 protein: CASSLEQYEQYF; CDR3 DNA: TGTGCCAGCAGCTTGGAACAGTACGAGCAGTACTTC
D gene: TRBD1; J gene: TRBJ1-1; V gene: TRBV7-3; clone size: many; CDR3 protein: CASSPSPGTGIRDTEAFF; CDR3 DNA: TGTGCCAGCAGCCCGAGCCCCGGGACAGGGATCCGGGACACTGAAGCTTTCTTT
D gene: -; J gene: TRBJ2-1; V gene: TRBV24-1; clone size: many; CDR3 protein: CATSDLVVNEQFF; CDR3 DNA: TGTGCCACCAGTGATTTGGTGGTTAATGAGCAGTTCTTC
D gene: -; J gene: TRBJ2-3; V gene: TRBV25-1; clone size: -; CDR3 protein: CASKNSQWADTQYF; CDR3 DNA: TGTGCCAGCAAAAACTCTCAATGGGCAGATACGCAGTATTTT
D gene: -; J gene: TRBJ2-7; V gene: TRBV19; clone size: -; CDR3 protein: CASMGGTYEQYF; CDR3 DNA: TGTGCCAGTATGGGGGGAACCTACGAGCAGTACTTC
D gene: -; J gene: TRBJ1-1; V gene: TRBV6-6; clone size: many; CDR3 protein: CASTTVTSNTEAFF; CDR3 DNA: TGTGCCAGCACCACCGTGACTTCGAACACTGAAGCTTTCTTT
D gene: TRBD1; J gene: TRBJ2-1; V gene: TRBV6-5; clone size: many; CDR3 protein: CASSYVSRGQVNEQFF; CDR3 DNA: TGTGCCAGCAGTTACGTATCAAGGGGACAGGTAAATGAGCAGTTCTTC
D gene: -; J gene: TRBJ1-5; V gene: TRBV20-1; clone size: many; CDR3 protein: CSARGRTINSNQPQHF; CDR3 DNA: TGCAGTGCTAGAGGCAGAACCATTAATAGCAATCAGCCCCAGCATTTT
D gene: TRBD2; J gene: TRBJ2-7; V gene: TRBV20-1; clone size: -; CDR3 protein: CSASHGGTDEQYF; CDR3 DNA: TGCAGTGCTAGCCACGGGGGGACCGACGAGCAGTACTTC
D gene: -; J gene: TRBJ2-3; V gene: TRBV5-1; clone size: few; CDR3 protein: CASSLDSATDTQYF; CDR3 DNA: TGCGCCAGCAGCTTGGATAGCGCCACAGATACGCAGTATTTT
D gene: -; J gene: TRBJ2-6; V gene: TRBV10-3; clone size: few; CDR3 protein: CAISESLEGANVLTF; CDR3 DNA: TGTGCCATCAGTGAGTCCCTGGAAGGGGCCAACGTCCTGACTTTC
D gene: -; J gene: TRBJ2-3; V gene: TRBV7-8; clone size: many; CDR3 protein: CASSLGWGAKLDTQYF; CDR3 DNA: TGTGCCAGCAGCTTAGGCTGGGGGGCAAAGTTGGATACGCAGTATTTT
D gene: -; J gene: TRBJ2-7; V gene: TRBV6-2/TRBV6-3; clone size: many; CDR3 protein: CASRTPDIRYEQYF; CDR3 DNA: TGTGCCAGCAGAACCCCGGACATTCGCTACGAGCAGTACTTC
D gene: -; J gene: TRBJ1-3; V gene: TRBV19; clone size: medium-sized; CDR3 protein: CASSIDYSSSGNTIYF; CDR3 DNA: TGTGCCAGTAGTATAGATTACAGCAGCTCTGGAAACACCATATATTTT